This entry is about one T cell receptor (beta chain). In the original workflow: Nucleated cell counts were estimated from reference gene primer amplification. Generated by immunoSEQ multiplex PCR, the TCRdb table keeps only in-frame clones and is missing some. V and J calls plus clone size are reproduced from that table; the DNA served to infer D and trimming. The sample consists of about 280,000 clones, 75% to 90% of them appearing once. Per germline, CDR1 SNHLY and CDR2 FYNNEI. Trimming stripped 1 base from V and 6 bases from J, with 10 bases between. The CDR3 contains 15 residues. This entry is derived from a study of blood T cell repertoires in COVID-19. Study as a whole: COVID-19 samples, acute and convalescent, were from the United States, Italy and Spain. Sources were T cells, B-cell-depleted T cells, or PBMCs; the material itself was cDNA or gDNA.

The receptor was derived from a woman aged 25 to 39 who had recovered from COVID-19. The chain links TRBV2 to TRBJ1-6, with D perhaps matching TRBD1 (5 bases). Sequenced material: peripheral blood. CDR3 amino acids: CASSEGGDRNSPLHF. The CDR3, as DNA: TGTGCCAGCAGTGAAGGGGGCGATCGTAATTCACCCCTCCACTTT.